This T cell receptor beta chain came from a study of human thymus T cells. Overall study findings and caveats: Thymic repertoires overlap heavily among unrelated individuals, related research has reported.

Points on this clone: Its specificity is not known.

This table comes from immunoSEQ multiplex PCR, and its TCRdb copy is limited to in-frame clones, with some not included. The sample has about 78,000 clones, 90% to 97% seen once. The CDR3 totals 13 residues. Germline V gives CDR1 SGHDT, CDR2 YYEEEE. The V end was cut by 4 bases, the J end by 5 bases, with 12 bases between. Corrective heart surgery yielded the resections from which the thymus tissue came. This TCR was recovered from a boy in the first two years of life with a congenital heart defect but otherwise immunologically healthy. The sequenced sample consisted of thymus tissue. This chain connects TRBV5-6 to TRBJ2-5; D may correspond to TRBD1 or TRBD2 (6 bases each). This CDR3 is CASSLGGGETQYF. CDR3 DNA sequence: TGTGCCAGCAGCCTGGGGGGCGGGGAGACCCAGTACTTC.